The 24 T cell receptor beta chains in this list originate from one sample, sequenced in a study of blood T cell repertoires in COVID-19. Sequenced by immunoSEQ multiplex PCR; TCRdb stores in-frame clones only, minus some. The sample includes under 300,000 clones, about 90% seen only once; the top ten take over 1.5%. The material sequenced was PBMCs or T cells enriched from blood (not recorded which). These receptors came from a woman aged 18-29 years who had recovered from COVID-19.

The chain couples TRBV15 to TRBJ1-5, with D maybe TRBD1 (6 bases). This CDR3 is 18 amino acids long. The ends were cut back, 3 bases at V and 3 bases at J, with 21 bases in the middle. Germline CDR1 reads LNHNV; CDR2 reads YYDKDF (reference sequence). The CDR3 region is CATSSRGGRGRPNQPQHF. The CDR3 coding sequence is TGTGCCACCAGCAGTAGGGGGGGACGGGGGAGACCCAATCAGCCCCAGCATTTT.

The gene calls are TRBV11-3 and TRBJ1-4; D gene uncertain. V lost 3 bases to trimming and J lost 0 bases, with 5 bases between them. The CDR3 runs 14 residues. Germline CDR1 is SGHNT and CDR2 is YENEEA. The CDR3 DNA sequence: TGTGCCAGCAGCTTCTCTGCAACTAATGAAAAACTGTTTTTT. Translated: CASSFSATNEKLFF.

The chain carries TRBV10-3 and TRBJ2-3; 7 positions match TRBD2. Germline lookup yields CDR1 ENHRY and CDR2 SYGVKD. The junction had 9 bases not matched to a gene; V was cut back by 10 bases and J by 2 bases. This CDR3 spans 14 amino acids. For the CDR3, the DNA is TGTGCCACGGTCGCGGGGGACCTCACAGATACGCAGTATTTT. Translated, it gives CATVAGDLTDTQYF.

The chain couples TRBV24-1 to TRBJ2-7; D not certain. The CDR3 extends over 11 amino acids. Germline V gene lookup returns CDR1 KGHDR and CDR2 SFDVKD. Trimming cost V 1 base and J 6 bases, with 3 bases left between them. This CDR3 reads CATSDFSEQYF. Here the CDR3 DNA reads TGTGCCACCAGTGATTTCTCCGAGCAGTACTTC.

The rearrangement links TRBV27 to TRBJ1-5; D gene uncertain. CDR3 size: 15 residues. The V end was cut by 5 bases, the J end by 2 bases, with 13 bases between. Germline loops: CDR1 MNHEY, CDR2 SMNVEV (reference sequence). This CDR3 reads CASSAYLQGNQPQHF. DNA of the CDR3: TGTGCCAGCAGTGCATACCTCCAGGGCAATCAGCCCCAGCATTTT.

This sequence joins TRBV9 and TRBJ1-1; D is perhaps TRBD1 (6 bases). The V end lost 3 bases, the J end lost 2 bases, and 8 bases lay between the germline ends. The CDR3 contains 13 residues. Germline lookup yields CDR1 SGDLS and CDR2 YYNGEE. The CDR3 sequence is CASSADSNTEAFF. The CDR3 DNA sequence: TGTGCCAGCAGCGCGGACAGTAACACTGAAGCTTTCTTT.

This chain links TRBV19 with TRBJ2-3; tentatively, D is TRBD2 (5 bases). With 6 bases removed from V and 0 bases from J, the gap between germline ends came to 7 bases. The germline gives CDR1 LNHDA, CDR2 SQIVND (reference sequence). The CDR3 length is 13 residues. As DNA, the CDR3 is TGTGCCAGTAGACGGACTAGCACAGATACGCAGTATTTT. This sequence encodes CASRRTSTDTQYF.

V and J are TRBV5-4 and TRBJ1-2; 7 nucleotides line up with TRBD1. The trim removed 3 bases at V and 4 bases at J, leaving 9 bases unmatched. Germline values: CDR1 SGHNT, CDR2 YYREEE (reference sequence). The CDR3 contains 15 residues. The DNA of the CDR3 is TGTGCCAGCAGCTCTTTACAGGGGACCCCCTATGGCTACACCTTC. It specifies CASSSLQGTPYGYTF. Full variable domain (rest looked up from reference TRBV5-4 and TRBJ1-2): ETGVTQSPTHLIKTRGQQVTLRCSSQSGHNTVSWYQQALGQGPQFIFQYYREEENGRGNFPPRFSGLQFPNYSSELNVNALELDDSALYLCASSSLQGTPYGYTFGSGTRLTVV.

This chain uses TRBV3-1 (or the pseudogene TRBV3-2) with TRBJ2-7; D ambiguous. The V and J ends lost 1 base and 5 bases respectively, with 3 bases between them. Germline assignment: CDR1 LGHDT and CDR2 YNNKEL (reference sequence). CDR3 size: 11 residues. The DNA of the CDR3 is TGTGCCAGCAGCCAAGGAGACGAGCAGTACTTC. Translated, it gives CASSQGDEQYF.

The chain uses TRBV2 and TRBJ2-4, with a possible D match to TRBD1 (6 bases). This CDR3 contains 18 residues. Trimming took 1 base from V and 0 from J, leaving 16 bases between them. Per the germline V gene, CDR1 is SNHLY and CDR2 is FYNNEI. In DNA form, the CDR3 reads TGTGCCAGCAGTGAAGGCCAGGGGAAATATCTAGCCAAAAACATTCAGTACTTC. It is translated as CASSEGQGKYLAKNIQYF.

The V call is TRBV7-2, the J call TRBJ2-1; 7 bases match TRBD2. The V and J ends lost 5 bases and 8 bases, in that order; junction bases with no gene match: 15. This CDR3 has 16 residues. Germline V gene sequence: CDR1 SGHTA, CDR2 FQGNSA. CDR3 sequence: CASSVGGGGALDEQFF. The CDR3 bases are TGTGCCAGCAGCGTCGGCGGCGGGGGAGCGCTAGATGAGCAGTTCTTC.

This chain uses TRBV27 with TRBJ2-1; D not certain. Trimming removed 4 bases at V and 0 bases at J, with 7 bases between. Germline-derived CDR1 and CDR2 are MNHEY and SMNVEV (reference sequence). The CDR3 has 14 amino acids. The CDR3 spells CASSSGSSYNEQFF. The CDR3 DNA reads as TGTGCCAGCAGTTCGGGTAGCTCCTACAATGAGCAGTTCTTC.

The V gene is TRBV28, the J gene TRBJ2-2; the match to TRBD1 covers 8 bases. Looked up from germline, CDR1 is MDHEN and CDR2 is SYDVKM. The CDR3 covers 15 residues. Trimming removed 0 bases from V and 5 bases from J; junction bases left unmatched: 2. The CDR3 here is CASSLWQGATGELFF. The CDR3 DNA reads TGTGCCAGCAGTTTATGGCAGGGGGCAACCGGGGAGCTGTTTTTT.

The chain couples TRBV5-1 to TRBJ2-2; no reliable D call. The CDR3 loop spans 17 amino acids. CDR1 is SGHRS, CDR2 YFSETQ, per germline. Trimming shortened V by 3 bases and J by 4 bases, and 19 bases separated the two germline ends. The CDR3 DNA is TGCGCCAGCAGCTACCACCCGCCACTAAAATCCACCGGGGAGCTGTTTTTT. As protein: CASSYHPPLKSTGELFF.

With regard to this clone: In the same sample, other DNA sequences code for this CDR3. The chain links TRBV7-8 to TRBJ1-1; the D gene is possibly TRBD1 (5 bases). V lost 0 bases and J lost 5, with 7 bases in between. The CDR3 is made up of 13 amino acids. CDR1 and CDR2 from the germline V gene are SGHVS and FQNEAQ. The CDR3 DNA sequence: TGTGCCAGCAGCTTAGCGGGGCTAACTGAAGCTTTCTTT. It codes for CASSLAGLTEAFF.

This rearrangement joins TRBV2 to TRBJ1-5; weak D call: TRBD1 (5 bases). Germline values: CDR1 SNHLY, CDR2 FYNNEI. There are 13 residues in the CDR3. V was trimmed by 8 bases and J by 5 bases, leaving 13 bases between them. In DNA, the CDR3 is TGTGCCAGCGAAACAGGTCTGGATCAGCCCCAGCATTTT. Encoded protein: CASETGLDQPQHF.

This clone was seen a few times. The CDR3 loop reads CASSSATGGASGYTF. CDR3 DNA: TGTGCCAGCAGCTCCGCGACAGGGGGCGCTTCTGGCTACACCTTC. The rearrangement joins TRBV5-6 to TRBJ1-2; TRBD1 matches at 10 bases. Germline assignment: CDR1 SGHDT and CDR2 YYEEEE. This CDR3 spans 15 amino acids. With V trimmed by 3 bases and J by 7 bases, 9 bases remained unmatched.

This rearrangement joins TRBV28 to TRBJ1-2; the D is unclear. The CDR3 extends over 15 amino acids. The V end was cut by 3 bases, the J end by 0 bases, with 11 bases between. The germline V gene encodes CDR1 MDHEN and CDR2 SYDVKM. The CDR3 coding sequence is TGTGCCAGCAGTTTGATCCCGACAACTAACTATGGCTACACCTTC. Protein: CASSLIPTTNYGYTF.

The J gene is TRBJ2-3, the V gene TRBV7-9; 8 bases are shared with TRBD2. The germline V gene has CDR1 SEHNR and CDR2 FQNEAQ (reference sequence). The CDR3 spans 16 residues. After removal of 5 bases from V and 0 bases from J, the junction contained 7 bases not matched to a gene. The CDR3 is CASSPWTSPSTDTQYF. Here the CDR3 DNA reads TGTGCCAGCAGCCCTTGGACTAGCCCAAGCACAGATACGCAGTATTTT.

The genes are TRBV7-9 and TRBJ2-7, with D perhaps matching TRBD2 (6 bases). Germline V gene lookup returns CDR1 SEHNR and CDR2 FQNEAQ (reference sequence). The V and J ends lost 5 bases and 5 bases respectively, with 13 bases between them. CDR3 length: 13 amino acids. CDR3 sequence (DNA): TGTGCCAGCAGCACCTCTGGACTACACGAGCAGTACTTC. As protein: CASSTSGLHEQYF. Full variable domain (remainder filled in from reference TRBV7-9 and TRBJ2-7): DTGVSQNPRHKITKRGQNVTFRCDPISEHNRLYWYRQTLGQGPEFLTYFQNEAQLEKSRLLSDRFSAERPKGSFSTLEIQRTEQGDSAMYLCASSTSGLHEQYFGPGTRLTVT.

This clone was found once. The chain links TRBV5-1 to TRBJ2-1; the match to TRBD2 covers 12 bases. Trimming took 2 bases from V and 10 from J; bases not matched to a gene: 7. The CDR3 extends over 15 amino acids. Germline CDR1 is SGHRS and CDR2 is YFSETQ. This CDR3 is CASSLLAGGTGEQFF. The CDR3 DNA follows: TGCGCCAGCAGCTTACTAGCGGGGGGTACAGGAGAGCAGTTCTTC.

As concerns this clone: At one end, the junction sequence differs from germline, possibly due to a read error. The chain uses TRBV7-9 and TRBJ1-1; no reliable D call. Germline values: CDR1 SEHNR, CDR2 FQNEAQ (reference sequence). This CDR3 has 8 residues. The CDR3 DNA is TGTGCCAGCAGCCCAACAAAGTTT. It codes for CASSPTKF.

The rearrangement uses TRBV27 and TRBJ2-7; 10 bases fit TRBD2. The CDR3 is 15 residues long. Germline values: CDR1 MNHEY, CDR2 SMNVEV (reference sequence). The V segment lost 1 base and the J segment 4 bases; nucleotides outside the gene matches: 4. The CDR3 coding sequence is TGTGCCAGCAGTTTATATAGCGGGAGGTCTTACGAGCAGTACTTC. Its translation is CASSLYSGRSYEQYF.

The table lists this clone with a count of one. The rearrangement uses TRBV7-3 and TRBJ2-3, with 11 bases that match TRBD2. The germline V gene encodes CDR1 SGHTA and CDR2 FQGTGA. Germline trimming cut 3 bases from V and 3 bases from J; bases unmatched to any gene: 5. The CDR3 length is 16 residues. CDR3: CASSFSGTSGTDTQYF. CDR3 DNA sequence: TGTGCCAGCAGCTTTTCCGGGACTAGCGGTACAGATACGCAGTATTTT.